This is a list of T cell receptor beta chains from one sample in a study of cytomegalovirus exposure and HLA in healthy donors. TCRdb's table, derived via immunoSEQ multiplex PCR, lists solely in-frame clones and lacks some. This table has about 130,000 clones, approximately 8.7% appearing once. Source material: PBMCs. Receptors were obtained from a man aged 35-49 years in good health and CMV-seronegative. Each CDR3 is given with its conserved first and last residue. The order of the fields is J gene, D gene, V gene, clone size, CDR3 protein, CDR3 DNA. A D gene is named only where the DNA matches it firmly. Size is omitted from some rows. Given values are once, few, many or a class for expanded clones.

>TRBJ1-1|TRBD1|TRBV19|-
CASRSRAGGKGAEAFF
TGTGCCAGTAGGTCCCGGGCAGGGGGCAAAGGGGCTGAAGCTTTCTTT
>TRBJ2-7|-|TRBV4-3|few
CASSKDISEGAYEQYF
TGCGCCAGCAGCAAAGATATTAGTGAGGGGGCCTACGAGCAGTACTTC
>TRBJ2-1|TRBD1|TRBV19|-
CASSMAGGPFSYNEQFF
TGTGCCAGTAGTATGGCAGGGGGACCCTTTTCCTACAATGAGCAGTTCTTC
>TRBJ1-6|-|TRBV25-1|-
CASSESGQFSSYNSPLHF
TGTGCCAGCAGTGAATCGGGACAATTTTCCTCCTATAATTCACCCCTCCACTTT
>TRBJ1-4|TRBD1|TRBV5-6|-
CASGLKWTGSEKLFF
TGTGCCAGCGGCTTGAAGTGGACAGGGTCAGAAAAACTGTTTTTT
>TRBJ1-3|TRBD1|TRBV4-1|few
CASSQGGQGVSGNTIYF
TGCGCCAGCAGCCAAGGGGGACAGGGGGTCTCTGGAAACACCATATATTTT
>TRBJ2-7|-|TRBV4-3|-
CASSERWSSYEQYF
TGCGCCAGCAGCGAGAGATGGAGCTCCTACGAGCAGTACTTC
>TRBJ2-1|-|TRBV7-9|-
CASSYGGNEQFF
TGTGCCAGCAGCTACGGAGGGAATGAGCAGTTCTTC
>TRBJ1-2|-|TRBV19|-
CASSIPLSTGDYGYTF
TGTGCCAGTAGTATCCCCCTATCGACAGGAGACTATGGCTACACCTTC
>TRBJ2-2|TRBD1|TRBV28|few
CASSRTGFGELFF
TGTGCCAGCAGTCGGACAGGGTTCGGGGAGCTGTTTTTT
>TRBJ2-5|-|TRBV21-1|few
CASRGLMGGALETQYF
TGTGCCAGCAGAGGGCTCATGGGGGGGGCATTAGAGACCCAGTACTTC
>TRBJ1-1|-|TRBV28|-
CASSFGNTEAFF
TGTGCCAGCAGTTTCGGGAACACTGAAGCTTTCTTT
>TRBJ1-2|-|TRBV29-1|few
CSVEVLGATLGGYTF
TGCAGCGTTGAGGTTTTGGGGGCTACCCTGGGGGGCTACACCTTC
>TRBJ2-5|TRBD1|TRBV6-5|-
CASSSRTGGTQYF
TGTGCCAGCAGTTCACGGACAGGGGGGACCCAGTACTTC
>TRBJ2-1|-|TRBV5-8|few
CASSLVGSYNEQFF
TGTGCCAGCAGCTTGGTCGGCTCCTACAATGAGCAGTTCTTC
>TRBJ2-3|-|TRBV5-1|few
CASSLGRTDTQYF
TGCGCCAGCAGCTTGGGGCGCACAGATACGCAGTATTTT
>TRBJ2-3|TRBD2|TRBV5-6|few
CASGAGGLTDTQYF
TGTGCCAGCGGAGCGGGGGGCCTCACAGATACGCAGTATTTT
>TRBJ2-5|-|TRBV12-2|-
CASRFTRGPGGQETQYF
TGTGCAAGTCGCTTTACCAGGGGGCCGGGGGGCCAAGAGACCCAGTACTTC
>TRBJ2-1|-|TRBV19|-
CASSAQREQFF
TGTGCCAGTAGTGCCCAGCGGGAGCAGTTCTTC
>TRBJ1-2|-|TRBV7-9|-
CASSSSGQSYGYTF
TGTGCCAGCAGCTCATCCGGACAAAGCTATGGCTACACCTTC
>TRBJ2-6|-|TRBV7-2|-
CASSLSPDSGANVLTF
TGTGCCAGCAGCTTAAGTCCAGACTCTGGGGCCAACGTCCTGACTTTC
>TRBJ1-6|TRBD1|TRBV6-5|-
CASSLMDREALHF
TGTGCCAGCAGCCTAATGGACAGGGAAGCACTCCACTTT
>TRBJ2-3|TRBD2|TRBV6-5|few
CASSLAGGAGDTQYF
TGTGCCAGCAGTTTAGCGGGGGGGGCAGGAGATACGCAGTATTTT
>TRBJ1-2|TRBD1|TRBV5-1|few
CASSLEGASYGYTF
TGCGCCAGCAGCTTGGAGGGGGCCTCCTATGGCTACACCTTC
>TRBJ2-4|-|TRBV18|-
CASSPELLAKNIQYF
TGTGCCAGCTCACCGGAGCTTCTAGCCAAAAACATTCAGTACTTC
>TRBJ1-1|-|TRBV7-6|few
CASSLGHNTEAFF
TGTGCCAGCAGCTTAGGTCATAACACTGAAGCTTTCTTT
>TRBJ1-4|TRBD1|TRBV2|few
CASTPTDRVDEKLFF
TGTGCCAGCACCCCCACGGACAGGGTGGATGAAAAACTGTTTTTT
>TRBJ2-6|-|TRBV4-2|many
CASSQDPHAGANVLTF
TGTGCCAGCAGCCAAGATCCCCATGCTGGGGCCAACGTCCTGACTTTC
>TRBJ2-5|-|TRBV14|-
CASSQVRETQYF
TGTGCCAGCAGCCAAGTACGGGAGACCCAGTACTTC
>TRBJ1-4|-|TRBV7-6|few
CASSRYSNEKLFF
TGTGCCAGCTCCCGCTATAGCAATGAAAAACTGTTTTTT
>TRBJ2-7|-|TRBV5-1|few
CASGFDTHYEQYF
TGCGCCAGCGGCTTCGACACCCACTACGAGCAGTACTTC
>TRBJ2-4|TRBD1|TRBV5-6|few
CASGKGRTGYIQYF
TGTGCCAGCGGTAAAGGAAGGACAGGGTATATTCAGTACTTC
>TRBJ2-1|TRBD2|TRBV6-1|few
CASSPSGGSANEQFF
TGTGCCAGCAGCCCTAGCGGGGGGAGCGCGAATGAGCAGTTCTTC
>TRBJ1-2|TRBD1|TRBV5-1|few
CASSQGPGGYYGYTF
TGCGCCAGCTCGCAAGGGCCAGGGGGATACTATGGCTACACCTTC
>TRBJ2-7|TRBD1|TRBV30|few
CACRDSGNYEQYF
TGTGCCTGCCGGGACAGTGGAAACTACGAGCAGTACTTC
>TRBJ1-5|-|TRBV11-2|-
CASSFDRHQPQHF
TGTGCCAGCAGCTTTGACAGACATCAGCCCCAGCATTTT
>TRBJ2-2|-|TRBV10-1|few
CASSVGRGTGELFF
TGCGCCAGCAGTGTTGGTAGGGGCACCGGGGAGCTGTTTTTT
>TRBJ2-4|-|TRBV7-9|few
CASSSQGAGVSKNIQYF
TGTGCCAGCAGCTCCCAGGGGGCGGGGGTCTCCAAAAACATTCAGTACTTC
>TRBJ2-5|TRBD2|TRBV9|-
CASSLGAGGAHETQYF
TGTGCCAGCAGCTTAGGAGCGGGGGGAGCTCATGAGACCCAGTACTTC
>TRBJ2-7|-|TRBV27|-
CASSPGRGGSGEQYF
TGTGCCAGCAGCCCGGGGCGGGGCGGATCAGGCGAGCAGTACTTC
>TRBJ2-1|TRBD2|TRBV19|few
CASNALAGDYNEQFF
TGTGCCAGTAACGCACTAGCGGGGGACTACAATGAGCAGTTCTTC
>TRBJ1-3|-|TRBV7-9|few
CASSLDGGDSGNTIYF
TGTGCCAGCAGCTTAGATGGGGGGGACTCTGGAAACACCATATATTTT
>TRBJ2-7|TRBD1|TRBV11-2|-
CASSQWDRGGSYEQYF
TGTGCCAGCAGCCAGTGGGACAGGGGGGGATCCTACGAGCAGTACTTC